This T cell receptor (beta chain) was found in a study of metastatic and nonmetastatic thyroid tumors. Study context: The authors compared repertoires across blood and tumor or nodule tissue from malignant and benign thyroid patients.

Patients were all untreated before their thyroid surgery. In the original processing: The study took CDR3 differences across clinicopathological groups and made a distant-metastasis classifier for papillary thyroid cancer from them. Using MiXCR, TCRdb re-called clones from the PCR reads. The V and J calls reflect TCRdb's pipeline rather than the authors' work. The table includes tens of thousands of clones, about 22% detected once. This clone was picked up many times. A much larger clone differs by one base, so this may be a read error. Germline values: CDR1 DFQATT, CDR2 SNEGSKA (reference sequence). The ends lost 5 bases at V and 3 bases at J; junction bases unmatched: 10. The CDR3 is 14 amino acids.

The TCR originated in a female donor with papillary thyroid cancer or a benign thyroid nodule (not recorded which). Some clones in this sample may be carry-over from other donors' samples. The V call is TRBV20-1, the J call TRBJ2-7; 7 nucleotides align to TRBD1. The sample taken for sequencing was tumor tissue. CDR3 in amino acids: CSARKQGLNYEQYF. The CDR3, as DNA: TGCAGTGCTCGCAAACAGGGGCTAAACTACGAGCAGTACTTC.